These 14 T cell receptor beta chains came from one sample sequenced in a study of blood T cell repertoires in COVID-19. Sequencing used immunoSEQ multiplex PCR; TCRdb keeps in-frame clones, though not all of them. This table has just over 75,000 clones, 80% to 85% appearing once. The material sequenced was peripheral blood. Receptors originate from a man in his fifties or sixties with acute or convalescent COVID-19.

The chain employs TRBV7-2 and TRBJ2-1; tentative D call: TRBD2 (6 bases). CDR3 length equals 13 residues. Per the germline V gene, CDR1 is SGHTA and CDR2 is FQGNSA. V was clipped by 5 bases and J by 10 bases, with 15 bases between them. The CDR3 DNA reads as TGTGCCAGCAGCGCGGGGCCTCCAAGAGAGCAGTTCTTC. Amino acid sequence: CASSAGPPREQFF.

The CDR3 region is CASSADNNEQFF. DNA for the CDR3: TGTGCCAGCAGCGCCGACAACAATGAGCAGTTCTTC. The chain is built from TRBV5-4 and TRBJ2-1; D not certain. CDR3 size: 12 residues. Germline assignment: CDR1 SGHNT and CDR2 YYREEE (reference sequence). V lost 4 bases to trimming and J lost 5 bases, with 7 bases between them.

The chain carries TRBV11-2 and TRBJ2-1, with 7 bases fitting TRBD1. The CDR3 spans 16 residues. Germline V gene lookup returns CDR1 SGHAT and CDR2 FQNNGV. The J segment lost 7 bases and the V segment lost 2 bases, leaving 11 bases of the junction unmatched. This CDR3 is CASSLRYHGQDNEQFF. CDR3 sequence (DNA): TGTGCCAGCAGCTTAAGGTATCACGGACAGGATAATGAGCAGTTCTTC.

V usage is TRBV10-3 and J usage is TRBJ1-2, with a tentative D call TRBD1 (6 bases). This CDR3 region has 15 residues. The germline V gene encodes CDR1 ENHRY and CDR2 SYGVKD. Deletions cut 0 bases from V and 8 bases from J, with 16 bases between. In nucleotides, the CDR3 is TGTGCCATCAGTGAGTCACAGGGAGCGAGAAAGGGCTACACCTTC. Its translation is CAISESQGARKGYTF.

V and J are TRBV6-5 and TRBJ1-5, with D uncertain. The V end was cut by 6 bases, the J end by 0 bases, with 9 bases between. This CDR3 comprises 14 residues. From germline, CDR1 is MNHEY and CDR2 SVGAGI. In nucleotides, the CDR3 is TGTGCCAGCAGCCCGGAGTATAGCAATCAGCCCCAGCATTTT. It is translated as CASSPEYSNQPQHF.

CDR3 amino acids: CASSESISGGSYEQYF. Here the CDR3 DNA reads TGCGCCAGCAGTGAGTCGATTAGCGGGGGTTCCTACGAGCAGTACTTC. V gene TRBV10-1 combines with J gene TRBJ2-7; 9 bases map to TRBD2. J was trimmed by 1 base and V by 0 bases; bases with no gene match: 4. This CDR3 is 16 amino acids long. Germline lookup yields CDR1 WNHNN and CDR2 SYGVQD (reference sequence).

The chain combines TRBV11-2 with TRBJ2-5; D is undetermined. Germline-derived CDR1 and CDR2 are SGHAT and FQNNGV. The CDR3 extends over 14 amino acids. V lost 3 bases and J lost 5, with 13 bases in between. The CDR3 DNA is TGTGCCAGCAGCTTCGCCCCCCACGGGGAGACCCAGTACTTC. Its translation is CASSFAPHGETQYF.

V gene TRBV5-1 combines with J gene TRBJ2-1; tentative D call: TRBD1 (5 bases). Per germline, CDR1 SGHRS and CDR2 YFSETQ. The CDR3 runs 14 residues. V lost 4 bases, J lost 6 bases, and 14 bases lay in between. The chain's CDR3 is CASSPDQGVNEQFF. CDR3 sequence (DNA): TGCGCCAGCAGCCCGGACCAGGGCGTCAATGAGCAGTTCTTC.

The V call is TRBV27, the J call TRBJ2-7, with D perhaps matching TRBD2 (6 bases). From germline, CDR1 is MNHEY and CDR2 SMNVEV (reference sequence). The CDR3 consists of 14 residues. Trimming removed 3 bases from V and 6 bases from J, with 15 bases in between. The CDR3 coding sequence is TGTGCCAGCAGTTTCCTTGGAGGGTCGGGCGAGCAGTACTTC. Protein product: CASSFLGGSGEQYF.

The chain links TRBV29-1 to TRBJ2-3; D perhaps matches TRBD1 (6 bases). The length of the CDR3 is 16 residues. The germline V gene encodes CDR1 SQVTM and CDR2 ANQGSEA. As DNA, the CDR3 is TGCAGTGGACACCAGGGGAGCACTACTAGCACAGATACGCAGTATTTT. Protein product: CSGHQGSTTSTDTQYF.

J is TRBJ1-1 and V is TRBV2; D not certain. V was shortened by 7 bases and J by 0 bases, with 12 bases between the two germline ends. There are 14 residues in the CDR3. Germline V lookup: CDR1 SNHLY, CDR2 FYNNEI. In DNA, the CDR3 is TGTGCCAGCACTCTGGGCACGATGAACACTGAAGCTTTCTTT. Encoded protein: CASTLGTMNTEAFF.

This clone was observed a single time. The genes are TRBV19 and TRBJ1-5; 9 bases agree with TRBD1. The CDR3 runs to 14 residues. In germline, CDR1 is LNHDA, CDR2 SQIVND (reference sequence). J gave up 4 bases and V 4 bases, and 2 bases lay outside the gene matches. CDR3 nucleotide sequence: TGTGCCAGTAGTACGACAGGGGGTAATCAGCCCCAGCATTTT. Its translation: CASSTTGGNQPQHF.

This clone came up once. The V call is TRBV27, the J call TRBJ1-4, with 9 bases that match TRBD1. The CDR3 totals 16 residues. The trim removed 4 bases at V and 6 bases at J, leaving 9 bases unmatched. Germline CDR1 and CDR2: MNHEY and SMNVEV (reference sequence). CDR3: CASSSQDRGWHEKLFF. The CDR3 DNA follows: TGTGCCAGCAGTTCCCAGGACAGGGGTTGGCATGAAAAACTGTTTTTT.

This chain connects TRBV7-9 to TRBJ1-4; D ambiguous. The length of the CDR3 is 12 residues. V shed 10 bases and J shed 8 bases, with 14 bases lying between them. Germline V gives CDR1 SEHNR, CDR2 FQNEAQ (reference sequence). Written as DNA, the CDR3 is TGTGCCACCTCACAGCGGCGGGAAAAACTGTTTTTT. It translates to CATSQRREKLFF.